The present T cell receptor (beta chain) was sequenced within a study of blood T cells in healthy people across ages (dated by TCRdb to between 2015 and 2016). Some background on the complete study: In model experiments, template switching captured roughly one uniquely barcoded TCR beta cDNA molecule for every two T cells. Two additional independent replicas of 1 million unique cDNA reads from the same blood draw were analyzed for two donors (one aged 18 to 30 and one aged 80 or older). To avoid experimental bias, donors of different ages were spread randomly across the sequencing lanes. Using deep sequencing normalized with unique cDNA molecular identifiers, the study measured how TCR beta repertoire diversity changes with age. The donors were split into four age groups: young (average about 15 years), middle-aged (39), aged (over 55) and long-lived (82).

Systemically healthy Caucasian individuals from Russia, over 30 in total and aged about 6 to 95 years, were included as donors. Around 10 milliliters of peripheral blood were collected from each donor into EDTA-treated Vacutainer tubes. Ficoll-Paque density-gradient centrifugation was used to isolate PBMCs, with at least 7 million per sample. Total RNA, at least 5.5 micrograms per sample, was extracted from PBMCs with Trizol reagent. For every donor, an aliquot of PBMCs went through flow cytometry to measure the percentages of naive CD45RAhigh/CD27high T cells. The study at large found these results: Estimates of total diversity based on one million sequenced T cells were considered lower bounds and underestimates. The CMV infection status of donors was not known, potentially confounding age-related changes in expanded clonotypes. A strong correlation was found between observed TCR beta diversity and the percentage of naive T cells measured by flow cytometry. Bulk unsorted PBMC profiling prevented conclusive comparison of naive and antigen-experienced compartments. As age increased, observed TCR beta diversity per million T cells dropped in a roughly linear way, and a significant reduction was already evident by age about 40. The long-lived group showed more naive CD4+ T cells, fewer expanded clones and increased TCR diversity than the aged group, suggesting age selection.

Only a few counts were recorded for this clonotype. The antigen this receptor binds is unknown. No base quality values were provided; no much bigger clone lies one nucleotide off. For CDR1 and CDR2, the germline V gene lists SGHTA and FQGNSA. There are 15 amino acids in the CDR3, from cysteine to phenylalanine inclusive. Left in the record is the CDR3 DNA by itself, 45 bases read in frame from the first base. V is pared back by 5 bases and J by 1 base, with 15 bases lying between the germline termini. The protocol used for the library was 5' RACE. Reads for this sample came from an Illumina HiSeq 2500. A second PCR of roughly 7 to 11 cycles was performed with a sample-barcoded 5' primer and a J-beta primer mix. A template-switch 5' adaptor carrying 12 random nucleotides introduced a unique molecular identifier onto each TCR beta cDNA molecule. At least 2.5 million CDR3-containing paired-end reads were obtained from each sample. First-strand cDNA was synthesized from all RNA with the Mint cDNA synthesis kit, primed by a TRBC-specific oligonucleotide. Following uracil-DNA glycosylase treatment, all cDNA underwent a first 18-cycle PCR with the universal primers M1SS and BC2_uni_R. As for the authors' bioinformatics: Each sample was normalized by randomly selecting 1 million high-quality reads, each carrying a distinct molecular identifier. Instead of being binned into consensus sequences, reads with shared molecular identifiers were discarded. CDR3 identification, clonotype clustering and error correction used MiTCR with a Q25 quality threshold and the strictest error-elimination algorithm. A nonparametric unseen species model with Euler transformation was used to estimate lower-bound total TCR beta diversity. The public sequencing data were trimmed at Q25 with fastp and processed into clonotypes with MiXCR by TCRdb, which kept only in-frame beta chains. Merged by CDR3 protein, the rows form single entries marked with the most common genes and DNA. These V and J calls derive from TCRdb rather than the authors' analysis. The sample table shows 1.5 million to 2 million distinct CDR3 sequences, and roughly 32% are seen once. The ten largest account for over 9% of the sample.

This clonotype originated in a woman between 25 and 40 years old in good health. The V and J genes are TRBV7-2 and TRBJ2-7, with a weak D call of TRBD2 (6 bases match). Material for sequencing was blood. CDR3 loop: CASSETGTASYEQYF. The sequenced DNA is TGTGCCAGCAGCGAAACCGGGACTGCTTCCTACGAGCAGTACTTC.